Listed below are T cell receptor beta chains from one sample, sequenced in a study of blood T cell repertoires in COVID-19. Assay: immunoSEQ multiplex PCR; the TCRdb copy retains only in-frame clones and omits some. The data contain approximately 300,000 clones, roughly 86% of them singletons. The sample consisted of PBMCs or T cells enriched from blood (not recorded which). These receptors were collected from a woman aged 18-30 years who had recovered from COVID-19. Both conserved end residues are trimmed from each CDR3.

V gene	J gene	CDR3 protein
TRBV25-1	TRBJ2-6	ASSEREVKSSGANVLT
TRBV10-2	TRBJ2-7	ASSEAGQGDHEQY
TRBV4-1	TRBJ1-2	ASSQGTGVRYGYT
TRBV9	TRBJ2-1	ASSGIATYNEQF
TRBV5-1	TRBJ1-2	ASSLQTGQYYGYT
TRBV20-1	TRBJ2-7	SASSGKNLYEQY
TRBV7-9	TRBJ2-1	ASSFSSYNEQF
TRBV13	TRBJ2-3	ASSLVVSGGTDTQY
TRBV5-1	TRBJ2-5	ASSLGGAREQETQY
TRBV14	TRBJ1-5	ASSQAGYLSPQH
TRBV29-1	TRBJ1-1	SATGGNTEAF
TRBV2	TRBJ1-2	ASSEGDTYGYT
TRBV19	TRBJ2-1	ASSMTRENNEQF
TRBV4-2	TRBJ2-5	ASSQDWGGYQETQY
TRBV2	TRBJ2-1	ASTRGRAGNEQF
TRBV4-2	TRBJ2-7	ASSQGREPYEQY
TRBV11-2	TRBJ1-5	ASSLDTGGEQPQH
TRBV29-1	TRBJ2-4	SVGQGRQNIQY
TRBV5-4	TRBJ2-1	ASSAGRNEQF
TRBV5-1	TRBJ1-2	ASSLAKGAHGYT
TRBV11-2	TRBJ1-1	ASSFLPGTEAF
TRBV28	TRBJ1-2	ASTPPGTAGYGYT
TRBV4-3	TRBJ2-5	ASSHGGLAGEQETQY
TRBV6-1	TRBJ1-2	ASSEVPGQGYGYT
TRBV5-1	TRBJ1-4	ASSVLQGTNEKLF
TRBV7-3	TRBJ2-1	ASSLTPARPSGRAGLGYNEQF
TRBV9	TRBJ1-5	ASSAGGGQGDQPQH
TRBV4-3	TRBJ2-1	ASSQALRSGLQNEQF
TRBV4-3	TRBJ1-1	ASSQQGLNTEAF
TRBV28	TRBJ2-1	ASRLGLAGHNEQF
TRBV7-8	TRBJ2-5	ASSLPRQGGETQY
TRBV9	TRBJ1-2	ASSARAGGFLGGYT
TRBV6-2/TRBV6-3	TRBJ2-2	ASSWPRTGELF
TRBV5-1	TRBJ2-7	ASSLITSGFYEQY
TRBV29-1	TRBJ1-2	SVGDSNYGYT
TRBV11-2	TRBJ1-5	ASSVGQGLSYSQPQH
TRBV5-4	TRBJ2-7	ASSFGNTYEQY
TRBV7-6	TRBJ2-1	ASSLQTSGAYNEQF
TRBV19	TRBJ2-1	ASSMDREDEQF
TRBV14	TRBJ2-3	ASSQAGTSGSVTDTQY
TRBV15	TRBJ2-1	ATSREGQVGNEQF
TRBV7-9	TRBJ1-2	ASSLVGTGALEGYT
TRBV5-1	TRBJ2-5	ASSLGLKETQY
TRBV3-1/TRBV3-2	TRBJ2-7	ASSQGTLAFNEQY
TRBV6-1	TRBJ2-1	ASSEAPRTQF
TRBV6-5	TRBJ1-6	ASSYRTGDHNSPLH
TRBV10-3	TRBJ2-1	AISDLTRGLNEQF
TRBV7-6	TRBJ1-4	ASSQNAGSYEKLF
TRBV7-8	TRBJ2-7	ASRLSSHEQY
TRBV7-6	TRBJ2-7	ASSLIGGRDYEQY
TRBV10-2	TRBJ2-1	ASSESITAGSYNEQF
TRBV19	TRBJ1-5	ASNPPPGGTNQPQH
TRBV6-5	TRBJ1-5	ASGTGGQPQH
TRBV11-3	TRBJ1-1	ASSRGADGQAF
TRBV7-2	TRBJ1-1	ASSPLTGVNTEAF
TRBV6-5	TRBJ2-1	ASSTIRTGEQF
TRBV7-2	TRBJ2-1	ASSNNEQF
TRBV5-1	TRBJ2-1	ASGRYTDTVRVLDEQF
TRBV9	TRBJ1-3	ASSVVAQFSGNTIY